Shown below are 17 T cell receptor beta chains from a single sample sequenced in a study of T cells after yellow fever vaccination. TCRdb independently ran MiXCR on the 5' RACE reads; one entry per CDR3 protein. The table records 300,000 to 350,000 distinct CDR3 sequences, approximately 8% of them present only once. This sample comprised PBMCs, obtained about 41 days after the first yellow fever vaccination. These receptors were obtained from a man aged 18 to 30 who received the YFV17D yellow fever vaccine.

The rearrangement uses TRBV7-2 and TRBJ1-1; D unclear. The germline CDR1 and CDR2 sequences are SGHTA and FQGNSA. Trimming pared 5 bases from V and 1 base from J, leaving 8 bases between. The CDR3 is 13 residues long. As DNA, the CDR3 is TGTGCCAGCAGCCCGACACCGAACACTGAAGCTTTCTTT. It yields the protein CASSPTPNTEAFF.

This chain joins TRBV27 and TRBJ2-7; possibly TRBD1 for D (5 bases). The germline V and J ends were trimmed by 5 bases and 3 bases, with 17 bases remaining between them. CDR1 is MNHEY, CDR2 SMNVEV, per germline (reference sequence). CDR3 length: 15 residues. For the CDR3, the DNA is TGTGCCAGCAGTCCACGACAGTCTCAGGGCTACGAGCAGTACTTC. Translated: CASSPRQSQGYEQYF.

This clonotype was counted a few times. The chain is built from TRBV7-9 and TRBJ1-2; D remains ambiguous. Germline V lookup: CDR1 SEHNR, CDR2 FQNEAQ (reference sequence). The CDR3 runs 14 residues. V gave up 2 bases and J gave up 2 bases, with 9 bases separating them. The CDR3 nucleotides read TGTGCCAGCAGCTTACCTGAAGGGAACTATGGCTACACCTTC. Translating gives CASSLPEGNYGYTF.

V and J are TRBV29-1 and TRBJ2-7; tentatively, D is TRBD1 (6 bases). CDR3 size: 15 residues. The V end lost 7 bases, the J end lost 1 base, and 20 bases lay between the germline ends. The V gene's germline CDR1 is SQVTM and CDR2 ANQGSEA. The CDR3 DNA follows: TGCAGCGCCCTAGGAGAAGGGGGATTGTCCTACGAGCAGTACTTC. Residues: CSALGEGGLSYEQYF.

This clonotype was detected a few times. This chain links TRBV11-2 with TRBJ2-7; weak D call: TRBD2 (5 bases). Germline V gene sequence: CDR1 SGHAT, CDR2 FQNNGV. V was shortened by 4 bases and J by 6 bases, with 16 bases between the two germline ends. The CDR3 runs to 14 residues. CDR3 coding DNA: TGTGCCAGCAGCTCATCGGGAAGGGTTGGCGAGCAGTACTTC. Its protein is CASSSSGRVGEQYF.

This clonotype was counted between two and nine times. In DNA form, the CDR3 reads TGTGCCAGCAGCCCAACCCTCGGCAGGACCGGAGAGACCCAGTACTTC. Residues: CASSPTLGRTGETQYF. The chain has TRBV11-1 and TRBJ2-5; D unclear. The V and J ends lost 5 bases and 4 bases respectively, with 20 bases between them. Per the germline V gene, CDR1 is SGHAT and CDR2 is FQDESV (reference sequence). This CDR3 contains 16 residues.

The sample holds a few counts of this clonotype. CDR3 residues: CASSDSYEQYV. As DNA, the CDR3 is TGCGCCAGCAGCGACAGCTACGAGCAGTACGTC. The chain joins TRBV5-1 to TRBJ2-7; D possibly corresponds to TRBD1 (5 bases). CDR1 is SGHRS, CDR2 YFSETQ, per germline. CDR3 size: 11 residues. V gave up 4 bases and J gave up 3 bases, with 5 bases separating them.

This sequence joins TRBV4-3 and TRBJ1-2; unclear D gene. Germline V lookup: CDR1 LGHNA, CDR2 YSLEER. V was cut by 0 bases and J by 7 bases, with 9 bases left in between. The CDR3 loop spans 13 amino acids. The CDR3 spells CASSQESWGGYTF. The CDR3 nucleotides read TGCGCCAGCAGCCAAGAGTCCTGGGGTGGCTACACCTTC.

Only one count was recorded for this clonotype. A junction boundary mismatches the germline segment, possibly from a read error. The gene calls are TRBV6-2 or TRBV6-3 and TRBJ2-2; weak D call: TRBD2 (5 bases). Germline V gene data show CDR1 as MNHEY and CDR2 as SVGEGT. The CDR3 extends over 13 amino acids. The CDR3 DNA sequence: TGTGCCAGCAGTGCCCGCCCCACCGGGGATCTGTTCTTT. Its protein is CASSARPTGDLFF.

This sequence joins TRBV27 and TRBJ1-1; D is uncertain. The V end was cut by 5 bases, the J end by 0 bases, with 10 bases between. CDR1 and CDR2 from the germline V gene are MNHEY and SMNVEV (reference sequence). The CDR3 runs to 14 residues. DNA of the CDR3: TGTGCCAGCAGTAAAAGAGGGTTGAACACTGAAGCTTTCTTT. Its translation is CASSKRGLNTEAFF.

The table lists this clonotype with a few counts. The chain uses TRBV3-1 and TRBJ2-3; 10 nucleotides match TRBD2. V lost 8 bases and J lost 1; bases outside the gene matches: 9. Germline loops: CDR1 LGHDT, CDR2 YNNKEL (reference sequence). The CDR3 runs 16 residues. This chain's CDR3 is CASGSILAGGTDTQYF. The CDR3 DNA reads as TGTGCCAGCGGATCGATCCTAGCGGGGGGCACAGATACGCAGTATTTT.

This chain connects TRBV11-2 to TRBJ1-1, with D uncertain. Per the germline V gene, CDR1 is SGHAT and CDR2 is FQNNGV. The CDR3 covers 12 residues. V lost 1 base to trimming and J lost 4 bases, with 4 bases between them. CDR3 nucleotides: TGTGCCAGCAGCTTAGTTACCACTGAAGCTTTCTTT. Amino acid sequence: CASSLVTTEAFF.

This clonotype has at least ten counts. The chain links TRBV12-3 or TRBV12-4 to TRBJ2-3, with no clear D. There are 11 residues in the CDR3. V was trimmed by 6 bases and J by 3 bases, leaving 4 bases between them. The DNA for the CDR3 is TGTGCCAGCAGAACTACAGATACGCAGTATTTT. Its translation is CASRTTDTQYF.

The V and J genes are TRBV6-5 and TRBJ1-6; the match to TRBD1 covers 9 bases. Germline CDR1 reads MNHEY; CDR2 reads SVGAGI. The CDR3 contains 15 residues. V shed 4 bases and J 4 bases; nucleotides not matched to a gene: 2. CDR3 nucleotides: TGTGCCAGCAGTTCCGGGACAGGGTATAATTCACCCCTCCACTTT. Its translation: CASSSGTGYNSPLHF.

This clonotype showed up just a few times. The chain uses TRBV12-5 and TRBJ2-2; D is possibly TRBD1 (5 bases). There are 15 residues in the CDR3. V was shortened by 1 base and J by 7 bases, with 13 bases between the two germline ends. The V gene's germline CDR1 is LGHNT and CDR2 FRNRAP. The CDR3 region is CASGLDRTGRGELFF. CDR3 nucleotide sequence: TGTGCTAGTGGTTTGGATAGAACAGGCCGCGGGGAGCTGTTTTTT.

This clonotype was recorded a few times. The gene calls are TRBV16 and TRBJ1-3; possibly TRBD1 for D (5 bases). The V end was cut by 4 bases, the J end by 5 bases, with 15 bases between. This CDR3 region has 15 residues. Germline V CDR1 and CDR2: KGHSY, FQNENV. In DNA form, the CDR3 reads TGTGCCAGCAGCCCTGGCCGGGGGTTCAGAAACACCATATATTTT. It yields the protein CASSPGRGFRNTIYF.

This rearrangement joins TRBV18 to TRBJ1-1; maybe TRBD1 (5 bases). Germline V gene sequence: CDR1 KGHSH, CDR2 LQKENI. The CDR3 consists of 16 residues. Trimming pared 3 bases from V and 6 bases from J, leaving 20 bases between. The CDR3 loop reads CASSPDFGGRRAEAFF. DNA for the CDR3: TGTGCCAGCTCACCGGATTTTGGGGGGAGGAGGGCTGAAGCTTTCTTT.